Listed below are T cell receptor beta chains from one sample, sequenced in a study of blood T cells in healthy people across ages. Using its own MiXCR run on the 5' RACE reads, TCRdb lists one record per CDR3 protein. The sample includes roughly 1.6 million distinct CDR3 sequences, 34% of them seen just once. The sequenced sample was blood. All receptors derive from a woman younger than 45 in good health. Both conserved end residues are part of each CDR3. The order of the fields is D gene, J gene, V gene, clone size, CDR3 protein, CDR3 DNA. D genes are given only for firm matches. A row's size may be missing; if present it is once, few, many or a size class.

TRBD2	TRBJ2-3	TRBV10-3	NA	CAIGLGNRDTQYF	TGTGCCATTGGACTAGGTAACAGGGATACGCAGTATTTT
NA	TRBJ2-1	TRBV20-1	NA	CSAIGVERSYNEQFF	TGCAGTGCAATAGGGGTGGAAAGGTCCTACAATGAGCAGTTCTTC
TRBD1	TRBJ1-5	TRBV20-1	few	CSATGGANQPQHF	TGCAGTGCTACAGGGGGCGCGAATCAGCCCCAGCATTTT
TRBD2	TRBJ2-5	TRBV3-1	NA	CASSQEFQREGWETQYF	TGTGCCAGCAGCCAAGAATTCCAGCGGGAGGGATGGGAGACCCAGTACTTC
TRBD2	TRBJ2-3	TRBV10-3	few	CAISVGGGATDTQYF	TGTGCCATCAGCGTAGGCGGGGGGGCCACAGATACGCAGTATTTT
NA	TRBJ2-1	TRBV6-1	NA	CASSEAHPVRDEQFF	TGTGCCAGCAGTGAAGCCCACCCAGTCAGGGATGAGCAGTTCTTC
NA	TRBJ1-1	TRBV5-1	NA	CASSLEGGQRLEAFF	TGCGCCAGCAGCTTGGAGGGGGGGCAAAGATTAGAAGCTTTCTTT
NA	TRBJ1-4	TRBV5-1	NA	CASSDIFNEKLFF	TGCGCCAGTTCGGACATTTTTAATGAAAAACTGTTTTTT
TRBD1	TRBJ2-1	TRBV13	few	CASSLEEGTGDGSYNEQFF	TGTGCCAGCAGCTTAGAAGAGGGGACAGGCGATGGATCCTACAATGAGCAGTTCTTC
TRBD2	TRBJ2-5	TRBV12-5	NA	CASGSGGSETQYF	TGTGCTAGTGGTTCGGGGGGATCGGAGACCCAGTACTTC
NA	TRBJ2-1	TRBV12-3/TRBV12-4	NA	CASVGGAQQFF	TGTGCCAGCGTGGGGGGGGCCCAGCAGTTCTTC
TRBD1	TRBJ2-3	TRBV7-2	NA	CASSLEGTGGSDTQYF	TGTGCCAGCAGCTTAGAAGGGACAGGGGGTTCAGATACGCAGTATTTT
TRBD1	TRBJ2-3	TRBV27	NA	CASSPRQGVSDTQYF	TGTGCCAGCAGTCCTCGACAGGGAGTTTCGGATACGCAGTATTTT
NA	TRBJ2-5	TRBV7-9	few	CASSLNPRDPQETQYF	TGTGCCAGCAGCTTAAACCCCAGGGACCCCCAAGAGACCCAGTACTTC
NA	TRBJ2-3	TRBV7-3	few	CASSSSSPDTQYF	TGTGCCAGCAGCTCTAGTTCCCCAGATACGCAGTATTTT
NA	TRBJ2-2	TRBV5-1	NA	CASSPPEQGGERFF	TGCGCCAGCAGCCCCCCAGAACAGGGCGGGGAGCGGTTTTTT
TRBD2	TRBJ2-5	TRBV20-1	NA	CSARGASGNQETQYF	TGCAGTGCTAGAGGGGCTAGCGGGAACCAAGAGACCCAGTACTTC
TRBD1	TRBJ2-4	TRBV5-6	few	CASSQTGERAKNIQYF	TGTGCCAGCAGCCAGACAGGGGAAAGGGCCAAAAACATTCAGTACTTC